Presented here are 22 T cell receptor beta chains from one specimen sequenced in a study of CD8 T cells in Susac syndrome. RNA amounts of about 0.45 to 1 ug underwent reverse transcription with random hexamers. TCRdb called the immunoSEQ multiplex PCR reads again in MiXCR, with one record for every CDR3 protein. Of some 190,000 distinct CDR3 sequences in the sample, 94% were seen once. The sample taken for sequencing was CD4+ T cells from PBMCs. The receptors shown here come from a human donor with Susac syndrome.

V is TRBV14 and J is TRBJ2-5; D is possibly TRBD1 (6 bases). V was trimmed by 4 bases and J by 2 bases, leaving 14 bases between them. The CDR3 is 15 residues long. Germline CDR1 SGHDN, CDR2 FVKESK. CDR3 protein: CASSPYGTLQETQYF. CDR3 sequence (DNA): TGTGCCAGCAGCCCATACGGGACACTACAAGAGACCCAGTACTTC.

Remarks on this clonotype: A read error may produce the germline difference seen at one junction end. The chain carries TRBV30 and TRBJ1-2; a weak D match, TRBD1 (6 bases). This CDR3 has 15 residues. Per the germline V gene, CDR1 is GTSNPN and CDR2 is SVGIG (reference sequence). The CDR3, as DNA: TGTGCCGGGAGGGGGGCCCGGGGCACCACATATGGCTACACCTTC. Translating gives CAGRGARGTTYGYTF. The entire variable domain, with the rest obtained from reference TRBV30 and TRBJ1-2, is as follows: SQTIHQWPATLVQPVGSPLSLECTVEGTSNPNLYWYRQAAGRGLQLLFYSVGIGQISSEVPQNLSASRPQDRQFILSSKKLLLSDSGFYLCAGRGARGTTYGYTFGSGTRLTVV.

The rearrangement joins TRBV2 to TRBJ1-5; D might be TRBD1 (6 bases). Germline loops: CDR1 SNHLY, CDR2 FYNNEI. The CDR3 is made up of 14 amino acids. V shed 6 bases and J shed 6 bases, with 15 bases lying between them. The CDR3 spells CASSRDTLIQPQHF. CDR3 nucleotides: TGTGCCAGCAGCAGGGACACCCTCATTCAGCCCCAGCATTTT.

V usage is TRBV28 and J usage is TRBJ1-2; D gene unclear. Germline V gene data show CDR1 as MDHEN and CDR2 as SYDVKM. The CDR3 is made up of 16 amino acids. Trimming left V 5 bases short and J 6 bases short, with 22 bases between. The CDR3 DNA follows: TGTGCCAGCAGTCCCCCAGCAGACGCCTACGCCAATGGCTACACCTTC. It codes for CASSPPADAYANGYTF.

This rearrangement joins TRBV30 to TRBJ1-2, with 7 bases lining up with TRBD1. There are 16 residues in the CDR3. Germline V gene lookup returns CDR1 GTSNPN and CDR2 SVGIG (reference sequence). V trimming: 2 bases; J trimming: 2 bases; junction bases outside the gene matches: 11. CDR3 bases: TGTGCCTGGAGTTTAGGACAGGCGACTAGCAACTATGGCTACACCTTC. Protein product: CAWSLGQATSNYGYTF.

This sequence joins TRBV10-3 and TRBJ1-2; D unclear. This CDR3 has 12 residues. The V end lost 3 bases, the J end lost 7 bases, and 9 bases lay between the germline ends. CDR1 and CDR2 (germline): ENHRY, SYGVKD. Here the CDR3 DNA reads TGTGCCATCAGTGATTGGGGATCTGGCTACACCTTC. This translates into CAISDWGSGYTF.

This clonotype was recorded once. The V call is TRBV7-2, the J call TRBJ1-1; no clear D. CDR1 and CDR2 from the germline V gene are SGHTA and FQGNSA. The CDR3 has 14 amino acids. The germline V and J ends were trimmed by 7 bases and 2 bases, with 14 bases remaining between them. In nucleotides, the CDR3 is TGTGCCAGCACCTACTTGACTAAAAACACTGAAGCTTTCTTT. Its protein product is CASTYLTKNTEAFF. Supplemented by reference TRBV7-2 and TRBJ1-1, the full variable domain reads GAGVSQSPSNKVTEKGKDVELRCDPISGHTALYWYRQSLGQGLEFLIYFQGNSAPDKSGLPSDRFSAERTGGSVSTLTIQRTQQEDSAVYLCASTYLTKNTEAFFGQGTRLTVV.

There are a few counts of this clonotype. The V gene is TRBV5-4, the J gene TRBJ1-1; D uncertain. Trimming stripped 0 bases from V and 0 bases from J, with 3 bases between. This CDR3 has 13 residues. From germline, CDR1 is SGHNT and CDR2 YYREEE (reference sequence). CDR3 sequence: CASSLALNTEAFF. The CDR3 bases are TGTGCCAGCAGCTTGGCCCTGAACACTGAAGCTTTCTTT.

This chain joins TRBV5-1 and TRBJ1-5; D is possibly TRBD1 (5 bases). This CDR3 is built from 17 residues. The germline CDR1 and CDR2 sequences are SGHRS and YFSETQ. V lost 0 bases and J lost 0, with 13 bases in between. Here the CDR3 reads CASSLGTLGDSNQPQHF. The CDR3 DNA follows: TGCGCCAGCAGCTTGGGCACCCTGGGGGATAGCAATCAGCCCCAGCATTTT.

The CDR3 DNA reads as TGTGCCAGTAGAGAACCGCTGAACACTGAAGCTTTCTTT. This sequence encodes CASREPLNTEAFF. The V gene is TRBV19, the J gene TRBJ1-1; D is unresolved. CDR1 is LNHDA, CDR2 SQIVND, per germline (reference sequence). V dropped 6 bases and J dropped 0 bases, with 8 bases sitting between them. The CDR3 contains 13 residues.

This clonotype was recorded once. This rearrangement joins TRBV7-2 to TRBJ1-4, with TRBD1 matching 7 bases. Germline V gene lookup returns CDR1 SGHTA and CDR2 FQGNSA. This CDR3 spans 16 amino acids. V lost 1 base and J lost 7; bases outside the gene matches: 9. This CDR3 is CASSLDSGAGGEKLFF. The CDR3 DNA reads as TGTGCCAGCAGCTTAGACTCGGGGGCAGGGGGTGAAAAACTGTTTTTT.

The chain has TRBV29-1 and TRBJ1-1; possible D gene TRBD1, 5 bases. The CDR3 loop spans 14 amino acids. V lost 1 base and J lost 3, with 12 bases in between. Looked up from germline, CDR1 is SQVTM and CDR2 is ANQGSEA. CDR3 nucleotide sequence: TGCAGCGTTGAAGGGGGCAGAAAGTACACTGAAGCTTTCTTT. It encodes CSVEGGRKYTEAFF.

The V and J genes are TRBV28 and TRBJ2-2; perhaps TRBD2 as D (6 bases). Trimming pared 6 bases from V and 0 bases from J, leaving 11 bases between. This CDR3 is 15 amino acids long. Germline lookup yields CDR1 MDHEN and CDR2 SYDVKM. The CDR3 sequence: CASRRRGPNTGELFF. The DNA for the CDR3 is TGTGCCAGCAGGAGGAGGGGCCCGAACACCGGGGAGCTGTTTTTT. Complete variable domain (other parts from reference TRBV28 and TRBJ2-2): DVKVTQSSRYLVKRTGEKVFLECVQDMDHENMFWYRQDPGLGLRLIYFSYDVKMKEKGDIPEGYSVSREKKERFSLILESASTNQTSMYLCASRRRGPNTGELFFGEGSRLTVL.

This clonotype was detected only a few times. This sequence joins TRBV5-1 and TRBJ1-2; 8 nucleotides agree with TRBD1. V was clipped by 4 bases and J by 5 bases; unmatched bases: 7. There are 14 residues in the CDR3. The germline V gene encodes CDR1 SGHRS and CDR2 YFSETQ. The CDR3 region has the DNA TGCGCCAGCAGCGAGGACAGGGCTGTTTATGGCTACACCTTC. It encodes CASSEDRAVYGYTF.

The chain uses TRBV7-9 and TRBJ1-1; D perhaps matches TRBD1 (5 bases). V lost 4 bases and J 7 bases, leaving 10 bases between the germline ends. The CDR3 has 12 residues. The germline CDR1 and CDR2 sequences are SEHNR and FQNEAQ (reference sequence). The CDR3 sequence is CASSSWGSEAFF. The CDR3 DNA reads as TGTGCCAGCAGCTCCTGGGGGAGTGAAGCTTTCTTT.

The chain has TRBV30 and TRBJ1-2, with D hard to call. The CDR3 is 11 residues long. The V end was cut by 3 bases, the J end by 7 bases, with 9 bases between. CDR1 and CDR2 from the germline V gene are GTSNPN and SVGIG (reference sequence). DNA for the CDR3: TGTGCCTGGAGCCAAGGTGGTGGCTACACCTTC. The encoded protein is CAWSQGGGYTF.

CDR3 residues: CASSWETAGGVETQYF. CDR3 DNA sequence: TGTGCCAGCAGCTGGGAAACCGCAGGGGGCGTGGAGACCCAGTACTTC. The chain links TRBV5-6 to TRBJ2-5; 8 bases fit TRBD1. Germline lookup yields CDR1 SGHDT and CDR2 YYEEEE. This CDR3 is 16 amino acids long. The V and J ends lost 3 bases and 5 bases, in that order; junction bases with no gene match: 12.

The chain couples TRBV5-1 to TRBJ1-4; D is perhaps TRBD1 (5 bases). The CDR3 covers 14 residues. V was clipped by 6 bases and J by 4 bases, with 13 bases between them. Germline V gene sequence: CDR1 SGHRS, CDR2 YFSETQ. The CDR3: CASTPGAVNEKLFF. The CDR3 DNA sequence: TGCGCCAGCACCCCCGGGGCAGTTAATGAAAAACTGTTTTTT.

The chain uses TRBV15 and TRBJ2-3; no firm D call. Trimming stripped 5 bases from V and 3 bases from J, with 18 bases between. The CDR3 is 16 residues long. Germline V gene lookup returns CDR1 LNHNV and CDR2 YYDKDF (reference sequence). CDR3 nucleotide sequence: TGTGCCACCAGCTGGGCCGGAACCCGGGCGACAGATACGCAGTATTTT. This encodes CATSWAGTRATDTQYF.

This chain uses TRBV20-1 with TRBJ2-3; D is undetermined. The CDR3 covers 15 residues. CDR1 is DFQATT, CDR2 SNEGSKA, per germline (reference sequence). Trimming stripped 3 bases from V and 1 base from J, with 14 bases between. CDR3 region: CSASLSRAGTDTQYF. CDR3 in DNA: TGCAGTGCTAGTCTTAGCCGGGCGGGCACAGATACGCAGTATTTT.

This sequence joins TRBV29-1 and TRBJ1-3; D is undetermined. Deletions cut 4 bases from V and 3 bases from J, with 4 bases between. The CDR3 spans 11 residues. Germline loops: CDR1 SQVTM, CDR2 ANQGSEA. In DNA, the CDR3 is TGCAGCGTTGGTGATGGAAACACCATATATTTT. This encodes CSVGDGNTIYF.

The chain is built from TRBV9 and TRBJ2-3, with TRBD1 matching over 7 bases. Germline loops: CDR1 SGDLS, CDR2 YYNGEE. The CDR3 runs to 14 residues. J lost 1 base, V lost 4 bases, and 3 bases had no gene match. CDR3 DNA: TGTGCCAGCAGCTTCGGACAGGGCACAGATACGCAGTATTTT. It specifies CASSFGQGTDTQYF. Drawing the rest from reference TRBV9 and TRBJ2-3, the complete variable domain is DSGVTQTPKHLITATGQRVTLRCSPRSGDLSVYWYQQSLDQGLQFLIQYYNGEERAKGNILERFSAQQFPDLHSELNLSSLELGDSALYFCASSFGQGTDTQYFGPGTRLTVL.